This T cell receptor beta chain was recorded in a study of T cells expressing NK-cell markers. 5'RACE template switching with UMIs produced the TCR beta cDNA. With the 5' RACE reads reprocessed, TCRdb shows one record per CDR3 protein and no DNA. The sample features about 21,000 distinct CDR3 sequences, with 50% to 60% in its top ten. This TCR was recovered from a man aged 18-70 years in good health. Sample: blood T cells: a sorted CD56 or NKG2C T cell subset, CD4+ or CD8+ T cells, or bulk PBMC T cells (not recorded which).

CDR3 protein: CASRPDKGHIQYF. The V gene is TRBV2, the J gene TRBJ2-4; TCRdb calls TRBD1, which cannot be checked without DNA. Per germline, CDR1 SNHLY and CDR2 FYNNEI. The CDR3 sequence is 13 residues long.